The source of this T cell receptor (beta chain) is a study of graft-versus-host responses after intestinal transplantation listed by TCRdb under 2021. About the study as a whole: The transplants that recipients got were multivisceral, liver-intestinal, or isolated intestinal. Rather than being sequenced by the commercial service, samples from three later patients were sequenced in-house on an Illumina MiSeq and processed with MiXCR. Bulk TCR-beta CDR3 sequencing was used to track graft-versus-host and host-versus-graft alloreactive T cell clones in the graft, circulation and bone marrow after intestinal transplantation. Alloreactive clones were identified by sequencing pre-transplant mixed lymphocyte reaction products and comparing them with unstimulated pre-transplant donor and recipient T cells. The cohort enrolled 20 to 25 intestinal transplant recipients including one retransplant, and a few patients lacking pretransplant specimens were excluded. All recipients received anti-thymocyte globulin induction followed by maintenance tacrolimus and steroids for about three years. Donor T cell macrochimerism was defined as a peak of at least 4% donor T cells among recipient peripheral blood mononuclear cells.

In light of the paper, this sample's time point label describes: cells obtained before transplantation from donor or recipient. CD3+CD4+ and CD3+CD8+ populations were FACS-sorted from unstimulated pre-transplant donor and recipient cells taken from spleen or lymph nodes. Library creation used the immunoSEQ multiplex PCR assay. For most patients, genomic DNA was isolated with the Qiagen DNeasy Blood and Tissue Kit and sent frozen to Adaptive Biotechnologies for TCR sequencing. High-throughput TCR-beta CDR3 sequencing of genomic DNA from most patients was performed by Adaptive Biotechnologies. The paper's data handling went like this. Adaptive's ImmunoSEQ software supplied the TCR sequencing data for around 19 patients, while MiXCR and VDJtools were used to process three other patients. To correct CD4 versus CD8 sorting errors, any sequence found in both subsets at a frequency ratio below 5:1 was removed. CDR3 nucleotide sequences shared between donor and recipient were removed because the origin of such sequences could not be assigned. Alloreactive clones required at least 2-fold expansion over unstimulated cells and minimum CFSE-low frequency of 0.002% (template counts) or 0.001% (read counts). Clones detected in sequenced pre-transplant spleen, lymph node, or MLR CFSE-low populations of the donor or recipient were defined as mappable. Cumulative frequency of alloreactive clones was calculated as a percentage of all sequences weighted by copy number. The clones in this table, taken by TCRdb from immuneACCESS, are in-frame only. Not every clone is retained; where verified, under half of the shortfall comes from an unresolved V gene, and the cause of the rest is unknown. V and J calls and clone size are given by that table; D and trimming were obtained from the DNA. This sample has about 110,000 clones in its table, and approximately 94% of those were observed once. In total, the top ten clones hold roughly 0.24% of the sample.

The CDR3 runs 16 residues from the cysteine to the phenylalanine. Only CDR3 DNA is held: 48 bases, read in frame from base 1. In the germline V gene (reference sequence), CDR1 corresponds to GTSNPN and CDR2 to SVGIG. V and J are trimmed by 0 bases and 6 bases, and the gene matches miss 5 bases of the junction. A remark on this clone: It lacks a known antigen. Qualities for individual bases were not recorded, and no much larger clone is one base off.

The paper as a whole reports these results and caveats: GvH clones were found in recipient bone marrow, and some of the GvH clones appeared earlier in ileal mucosa or blood, which is consistent with an intestinal mucosal origin. The conclusions were limited by the relatively low number and heterogeneity of the intestinal transplant patients. In patients with donor T cell macrochimerism, the allografts had high GvH to HvG T cell clonal ratios. Early after transplant, peak levels of circulating GvH clones were associated with declines in HvG clones.

This material consisted of unstimulated CD4+ T cells sorted from spleen or lymph node cells, taken before transplant. The chain is made from TRBV30 and TRBJ2-1; 13 middle bases align to TRBD2. This clonotype originated in a human donor who was the organ donor for an intestinal transplant. The CDR3: CAWSVQRTSGSNEQFF. The DNA sequence is TGTGCCTGGAGTGTACAGCGGACTAGCGGGAGCAATGAGCAGTTCTTC.